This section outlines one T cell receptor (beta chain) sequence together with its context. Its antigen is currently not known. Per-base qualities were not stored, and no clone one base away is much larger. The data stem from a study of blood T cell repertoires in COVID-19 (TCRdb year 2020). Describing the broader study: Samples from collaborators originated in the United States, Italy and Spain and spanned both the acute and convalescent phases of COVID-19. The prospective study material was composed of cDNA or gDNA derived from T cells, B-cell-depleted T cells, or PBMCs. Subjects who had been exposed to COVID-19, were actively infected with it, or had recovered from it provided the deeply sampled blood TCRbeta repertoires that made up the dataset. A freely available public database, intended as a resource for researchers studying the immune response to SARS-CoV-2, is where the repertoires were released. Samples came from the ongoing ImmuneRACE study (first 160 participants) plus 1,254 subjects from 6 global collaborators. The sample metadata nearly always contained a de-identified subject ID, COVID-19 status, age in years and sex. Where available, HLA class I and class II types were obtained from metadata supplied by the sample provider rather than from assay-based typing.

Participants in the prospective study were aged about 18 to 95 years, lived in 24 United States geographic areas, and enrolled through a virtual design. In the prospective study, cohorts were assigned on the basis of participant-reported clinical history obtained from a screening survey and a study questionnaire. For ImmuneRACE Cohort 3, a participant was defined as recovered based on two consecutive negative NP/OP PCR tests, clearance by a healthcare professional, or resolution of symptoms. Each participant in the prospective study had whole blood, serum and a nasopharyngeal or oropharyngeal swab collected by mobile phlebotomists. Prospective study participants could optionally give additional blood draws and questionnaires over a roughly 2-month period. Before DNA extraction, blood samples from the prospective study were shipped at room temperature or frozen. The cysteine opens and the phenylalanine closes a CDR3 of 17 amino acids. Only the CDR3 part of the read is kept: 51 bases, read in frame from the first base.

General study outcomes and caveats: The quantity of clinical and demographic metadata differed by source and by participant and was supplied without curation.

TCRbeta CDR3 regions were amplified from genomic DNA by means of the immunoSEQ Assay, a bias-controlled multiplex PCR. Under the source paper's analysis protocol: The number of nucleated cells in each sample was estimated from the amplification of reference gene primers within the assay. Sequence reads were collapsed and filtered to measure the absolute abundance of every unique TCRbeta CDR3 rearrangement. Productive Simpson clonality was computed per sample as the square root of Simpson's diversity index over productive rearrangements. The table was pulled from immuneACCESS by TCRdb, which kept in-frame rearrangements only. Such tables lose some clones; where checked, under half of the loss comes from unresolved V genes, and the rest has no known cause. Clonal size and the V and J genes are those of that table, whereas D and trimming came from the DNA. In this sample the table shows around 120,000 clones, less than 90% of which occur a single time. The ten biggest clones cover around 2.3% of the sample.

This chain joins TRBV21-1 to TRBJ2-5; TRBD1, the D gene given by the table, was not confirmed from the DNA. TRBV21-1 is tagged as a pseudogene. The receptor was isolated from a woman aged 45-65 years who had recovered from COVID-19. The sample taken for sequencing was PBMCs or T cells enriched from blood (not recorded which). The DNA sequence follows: TGTGCCAGCAGCAAACCATTCTGGACAGGGGGCGCGGAGACCCAGTACTTC. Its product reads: CASSKPFWTGGAETQYF.